This TCR beta chain is from a study of identical twins. From the 5' RACE reads, TCRdb called clonotypes with MiXCR, one entry per CDR3 protein. The sample shows 420,000 or so distinct CDR3 sequences, roughly 18% of them seen only once. Sequenced sample: naive T cells sorted from blood. This TCR was sampled from a man aged 50-59 years in good health.

This CDR3 is CASSQGGRRMQFF. The CDR3 bases are TGTGCCAGCAGCCAAGGGGGACGCAGAATGCAGTTCTTC. The rearrangement uses TRBV3-1 and TRBJ2-1; D may match TRBD1 or TRBD2 (5 bases each). Germline CDR1 reads LGHDT; CDR2 reads YNNKEL (reference sequence). The length of the CDR3 is 13 residues. The V gene lost 1 base and the J gene lost 12 bases, with 13 bases spanning the gap.